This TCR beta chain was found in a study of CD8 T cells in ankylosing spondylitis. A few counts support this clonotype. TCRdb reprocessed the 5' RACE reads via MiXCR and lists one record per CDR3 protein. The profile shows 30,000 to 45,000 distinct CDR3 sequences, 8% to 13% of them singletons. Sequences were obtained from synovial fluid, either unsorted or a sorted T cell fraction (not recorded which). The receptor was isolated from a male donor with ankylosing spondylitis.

The CDR3 DNA reads as TGTGCCAGCAGAGACCAGTTGGGCCACATCGAGACCCAGTACTTC. Protein product: CASRDQLGHIETQYF. The chain carries TRBV6-2 or TRBV6-3 and TRBJ2-5; D is unclear. The CDR3 runs to 15 residues. Germline assignment: CDR1 MNHEY and CDR2 SVGEGT. Trimming stripped 6 bases from V and 5 bases from J, with 19 bases between.